This paragraph reports one TCR beta chain. Using immunoSEQ multiplex PCR, the repertoire was profiled, and TCRdb retains in-frame clones only, with some absent. Counted here are around 40,000 clones, 89% occurring once; the ten biggest clones make up 0.95% to 1.5%. V lost 0 bases, J lost 4 bases, and 3 bases lay in between. The CDR3 contains 12 residues. Germline CDR1 reads WNHNN; CDR2 reads SYGVQD (reference sequence). This sample stems from a study of T cell changes during pregnancy in multiple sclerosis. Sequencing used CD4+ T cells from peripheral blood mononuclear cells, obtained in the first trimester of pregnancy. This chain connects TRBV10-1 to TRBJ1-2; D gene ambiguous. The sequence was collected from a female donor with multiple sclerosis, enrolled in a pregnancy study. The CDR3: CASSESSYGYTF. CDR3 DNA: TGCGCCAGCAGTGAGTCCTCCTATGGCTACACCTTC.